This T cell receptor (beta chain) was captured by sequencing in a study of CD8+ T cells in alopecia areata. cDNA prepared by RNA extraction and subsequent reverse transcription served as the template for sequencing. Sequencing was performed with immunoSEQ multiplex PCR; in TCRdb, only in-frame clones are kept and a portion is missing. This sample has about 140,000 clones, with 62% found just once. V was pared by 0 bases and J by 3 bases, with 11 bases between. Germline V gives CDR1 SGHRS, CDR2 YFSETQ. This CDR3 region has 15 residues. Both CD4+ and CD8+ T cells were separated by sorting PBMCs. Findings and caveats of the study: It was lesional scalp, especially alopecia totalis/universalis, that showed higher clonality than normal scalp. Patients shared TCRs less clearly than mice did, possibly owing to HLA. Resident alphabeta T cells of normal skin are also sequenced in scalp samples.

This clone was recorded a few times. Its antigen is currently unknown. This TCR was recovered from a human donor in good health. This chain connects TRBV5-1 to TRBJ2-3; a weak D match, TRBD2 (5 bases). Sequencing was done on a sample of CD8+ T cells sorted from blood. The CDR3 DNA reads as TGCGCCAGCAGCTTGGAGGGAGAGCGAACAGATACGCAGTATTTT. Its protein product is CASSLEGERTDTQYF.